This T cell receptor beta chain was documented in a study of blood T cell repertoires in COVID-19. Background on the study: Sources were T cells, B-cell-depleted T cells, or PBMCs; the material itself was cDNA or gDNA.

V was pared by 2 bases and J by 7 bases, with 6 bases between. The CDR3 covers 12 residues. In the authors' methods: From reference gene primer amplification, estimates of nucleated cell counts were derived. The protocol was immunoSEQ multiplex PCR, while the TCRdb copy is restricted to in-frame clones and leaves out a portion. That table gives V, J and clone size, and the DNA gave D and trimming. This table holds about 260,000 clones, 80% to 90% found once. The clonotype comes from a man in his sixties with acute or convalescent COVID-19. The chain combines TRBV12-3 or TRBV12-4 with TRBJ2-1, with TRBD1 as a possible D gene (6 bases). Sequenced material: peripheral blood. The CDR3 loop is CASSLRGNEQFF. The CDR3 DNA sequence: TGTGCCAGCAGTTTAAGGGGGAATGAGCAGTTCTTC.